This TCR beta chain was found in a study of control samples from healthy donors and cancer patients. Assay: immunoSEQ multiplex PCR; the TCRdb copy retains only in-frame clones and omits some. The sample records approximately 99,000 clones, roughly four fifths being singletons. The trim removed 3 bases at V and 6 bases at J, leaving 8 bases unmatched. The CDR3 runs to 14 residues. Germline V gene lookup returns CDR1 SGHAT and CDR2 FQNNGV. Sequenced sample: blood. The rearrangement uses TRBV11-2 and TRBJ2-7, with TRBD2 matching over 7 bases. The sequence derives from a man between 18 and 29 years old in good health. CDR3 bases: TGTGCCAGCAGCTTTGGGGGGGGAGTATCCGAGCAGTACTTC. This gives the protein CASSFGGGVSEQYF.